Given below is one T cell receptor beta chain in context. Using immunoSEQ multiplex PCR, the repertoire was profiled, and TCRdb retains in-frame clones only, with some absent. Here the sample spans about 84,000 clones, 83% being singletons. The data were taken from a study of blood T cell repertoires in COVID-19. Study information: The United States, Italy and Spain were the sources of the acute and convalescent COVID-19 samples.

V lost 2 bases, J lost 7 bases, and 21 bases lay in between. This CDR3 is 18 amino acids long. Germline V gene sequence: CDR1 MNHEY, CDR2 SVGEGT. This sequence originates from a woman aged 80 or over with acute or convalescent COVID-19. Material: peripheral blood. This rearrangement joins TRBV6-2 or TRBV6-3 to TRBJ1-6, with D hard to call. The CDR3 loop reads CASSYDPGRGLQNSPLHF. DNA for the CDR3: TGTGCCAGCAGTTACGATCCCGGTCGCGGGCTCCAAAATTCACCCCTCCACTTT.